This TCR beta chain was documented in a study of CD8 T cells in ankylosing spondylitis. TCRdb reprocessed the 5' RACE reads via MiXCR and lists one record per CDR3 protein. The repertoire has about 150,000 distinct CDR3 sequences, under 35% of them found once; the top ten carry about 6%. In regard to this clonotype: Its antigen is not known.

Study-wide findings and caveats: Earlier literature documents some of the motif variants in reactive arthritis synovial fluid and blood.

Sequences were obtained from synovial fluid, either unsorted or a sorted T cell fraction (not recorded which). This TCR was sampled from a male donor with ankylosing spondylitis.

The DNA for the CDR3 is TGTGCCAGTAGTGAGCAGAGCACAGATACGCAGTATTTT. It yields the protein CASSEQSTDTQYF. V is TRBV19 and J is TRBJ2-3; D gene ambiguous. The V end lost 5 bases, the J end lost 0 bases, and 6 bases lay between the germline ends. The V gene's germline CDR1 is LNHDA and CDR2 SQIVND (reference sequence). CDR3 length equals 13 residues.